The T cell receptor beta chain under discussion was sequenced for a study of blood T cell repertoires in COVID-19. V trimming: 4 bases; J trimming: 1 base; junction bases outside the gene matches: 3. CDR1 and CDR2 from the germline V gene are MNHNY and SVGAGI (reference sequence). There are 14 residues in the CDR3. TCRdb's table, derived via immunoSEQ multiplex PCR, lists solely in-frame clones and lacks some. The repertoire includes 15,000 to 20,000 clones, about three quarters of them detected once, and approximately 8.4% sits in the top ten. The source material was peripheral blood. The receptor's source is a man aged 55 to 70 with acute or convalescent COVID-19. The J gene is TRBJ1-1, the V gene TRBV6-6; 7 bases agree with TRBD1. CDR3 nucleotide sequence: TGTGCCAGCAGTTCGCAGGGGGGGAACACTGAAGCTTTCTTT. It codes for CASSSQGGNTEAFF.